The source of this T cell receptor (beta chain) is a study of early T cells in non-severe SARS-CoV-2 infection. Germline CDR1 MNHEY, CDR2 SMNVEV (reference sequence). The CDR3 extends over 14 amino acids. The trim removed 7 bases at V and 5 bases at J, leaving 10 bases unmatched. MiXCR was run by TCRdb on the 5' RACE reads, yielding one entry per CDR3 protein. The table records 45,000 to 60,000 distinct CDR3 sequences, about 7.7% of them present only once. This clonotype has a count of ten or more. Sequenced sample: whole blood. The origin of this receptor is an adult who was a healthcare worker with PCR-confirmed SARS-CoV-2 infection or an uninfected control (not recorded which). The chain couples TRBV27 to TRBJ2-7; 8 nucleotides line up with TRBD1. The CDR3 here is CASTRSSTGDEQYF. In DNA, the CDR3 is TGTGCCAGCACCCGATCCTCGACAGGGGACGAGCAGTACTTC.